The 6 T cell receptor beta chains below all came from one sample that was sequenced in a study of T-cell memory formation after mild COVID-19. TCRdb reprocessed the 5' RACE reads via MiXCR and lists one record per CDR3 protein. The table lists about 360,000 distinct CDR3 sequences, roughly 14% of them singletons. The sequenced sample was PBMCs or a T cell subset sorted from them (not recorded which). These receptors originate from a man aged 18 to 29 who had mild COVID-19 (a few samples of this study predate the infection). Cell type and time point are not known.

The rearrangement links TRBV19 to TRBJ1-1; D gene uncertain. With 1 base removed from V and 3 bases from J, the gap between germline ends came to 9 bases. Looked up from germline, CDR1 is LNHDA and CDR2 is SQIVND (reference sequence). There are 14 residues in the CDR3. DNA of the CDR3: TGTGCCAGTAGTATAGGGGGTAGAGACACTGAAGCTTTCTTT. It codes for CASSIGGRDTEAFF.

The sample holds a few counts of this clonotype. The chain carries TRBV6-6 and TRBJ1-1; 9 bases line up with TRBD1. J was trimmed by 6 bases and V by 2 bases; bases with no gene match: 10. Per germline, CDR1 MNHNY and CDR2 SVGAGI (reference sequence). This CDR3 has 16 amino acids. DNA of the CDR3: TGTGCCAGCAGTTACGCTAACTACAGGGGGCGGGCTGAAGCTTTCTTT. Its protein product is CASSYANYRGRAEAFF.

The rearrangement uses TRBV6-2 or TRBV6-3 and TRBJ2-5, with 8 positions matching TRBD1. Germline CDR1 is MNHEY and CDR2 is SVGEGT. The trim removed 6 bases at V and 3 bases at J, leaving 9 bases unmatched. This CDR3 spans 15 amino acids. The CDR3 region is CASRNDRGPKETQYF. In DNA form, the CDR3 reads TGTGCCAGCAGAAATGACAGGGGACCTAAAGAGACCCAGTACTTC.

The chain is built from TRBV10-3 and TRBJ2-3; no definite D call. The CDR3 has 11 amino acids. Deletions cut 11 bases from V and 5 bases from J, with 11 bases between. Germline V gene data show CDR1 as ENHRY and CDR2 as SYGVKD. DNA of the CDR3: TGTGCCTCCGCCTCGGAAGATACGCAGTATTTT. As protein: CASASEDTQYF.

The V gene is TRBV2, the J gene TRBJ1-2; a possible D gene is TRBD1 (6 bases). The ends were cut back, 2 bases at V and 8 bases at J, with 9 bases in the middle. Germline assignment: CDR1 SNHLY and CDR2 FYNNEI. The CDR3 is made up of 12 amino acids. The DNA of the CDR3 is TGTGCCAGCAGTGAAAGGGGGGACGGCTACACCTTC. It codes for CASSERGDGYTF.

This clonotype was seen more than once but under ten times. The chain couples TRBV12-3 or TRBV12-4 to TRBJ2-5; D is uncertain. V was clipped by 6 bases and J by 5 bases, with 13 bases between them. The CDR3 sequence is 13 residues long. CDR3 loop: CASSAALWETQYF. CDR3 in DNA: TGTGCCAGCAGCGCCGCGCTTTGGGAGACCCAGTACTTC.